This TCR beta chain was recovered during a study of blood T cell repertoires in COVID-19. This table comes from immunoSEQ multiplex PCR, and its TCRdb copy is limited to in-frame clones, with some not included. The table shows some 310,000 clones, with roughly 90% occurring only once. The CDR3 consists of 12 residues. V gave up 3 bases and J gave up 5 bases, with 4 bases separating them. The germline CDR1 and CDR2 sequences are KGHDR and SFDVKD. Input material: PBMCs or T cells enriched from blood (not recorded which). This receptor was obtained from a woman aged 25 to 45 who had recovered from COVID-19. The rearrangement links TRBV24-1 to TRBJ1-5; D ambiguous. CDR3 sequence (DNA): TGTGCCACCAGTGATCCCGATCAGCCCCAGCATTTT. It is translated as CATSDPDQPQHF.